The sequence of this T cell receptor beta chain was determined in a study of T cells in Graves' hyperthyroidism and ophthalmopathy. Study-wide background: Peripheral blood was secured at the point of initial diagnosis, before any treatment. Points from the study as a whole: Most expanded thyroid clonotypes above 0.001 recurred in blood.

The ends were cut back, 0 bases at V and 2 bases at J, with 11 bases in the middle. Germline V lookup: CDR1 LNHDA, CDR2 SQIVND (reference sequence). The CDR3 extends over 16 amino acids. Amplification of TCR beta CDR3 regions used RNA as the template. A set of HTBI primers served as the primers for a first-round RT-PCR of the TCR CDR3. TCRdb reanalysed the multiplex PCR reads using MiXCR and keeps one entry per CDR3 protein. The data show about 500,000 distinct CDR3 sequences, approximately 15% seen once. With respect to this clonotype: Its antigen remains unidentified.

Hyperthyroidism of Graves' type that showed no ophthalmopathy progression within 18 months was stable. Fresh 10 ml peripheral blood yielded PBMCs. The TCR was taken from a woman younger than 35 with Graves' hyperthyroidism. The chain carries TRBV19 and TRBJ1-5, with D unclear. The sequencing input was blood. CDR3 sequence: CASSIDPGIGNQPQHF. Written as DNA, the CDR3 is TGTGCCAGTAGTATAGACCCGGGCATTGGCAATCAGCCCCAGCATTTT.